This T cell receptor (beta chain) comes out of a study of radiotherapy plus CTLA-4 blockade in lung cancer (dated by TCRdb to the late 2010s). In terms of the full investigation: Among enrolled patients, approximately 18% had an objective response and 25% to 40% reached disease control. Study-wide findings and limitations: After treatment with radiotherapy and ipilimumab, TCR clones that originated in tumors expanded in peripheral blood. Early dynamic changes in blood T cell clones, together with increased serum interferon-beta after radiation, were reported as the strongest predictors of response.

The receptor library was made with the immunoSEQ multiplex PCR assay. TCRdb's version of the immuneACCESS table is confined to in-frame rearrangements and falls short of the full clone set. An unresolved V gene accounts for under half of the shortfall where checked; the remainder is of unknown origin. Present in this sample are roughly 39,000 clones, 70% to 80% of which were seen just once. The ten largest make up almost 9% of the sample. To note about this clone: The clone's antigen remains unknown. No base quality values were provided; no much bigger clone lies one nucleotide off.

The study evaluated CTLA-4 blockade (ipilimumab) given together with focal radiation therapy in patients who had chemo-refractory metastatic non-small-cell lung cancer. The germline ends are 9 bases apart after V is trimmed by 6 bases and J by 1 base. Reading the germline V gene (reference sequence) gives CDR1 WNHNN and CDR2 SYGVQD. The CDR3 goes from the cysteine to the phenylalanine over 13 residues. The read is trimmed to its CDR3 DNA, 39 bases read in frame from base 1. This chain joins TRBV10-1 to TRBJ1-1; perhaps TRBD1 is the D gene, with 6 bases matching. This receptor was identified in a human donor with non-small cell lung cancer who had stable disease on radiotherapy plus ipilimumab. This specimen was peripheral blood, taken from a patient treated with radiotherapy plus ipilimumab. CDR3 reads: CASRRGGNTEAFF. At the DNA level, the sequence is TGCGCCAGCAGGAGGGGGGGGAACACTGAAGCTTTCTTT.